By sample fraction, the clone carrying this T cell receptor (beta chain) is large. The template consisted of bulk tumor genomic DNA, with 600 ng used per sample. Surgeons took several biopsies per primary tumor, spaced far apart, during surgery. Those enrolled were patients newly diagnosed with untreated non-small cell lung cancer and undergoing curative surgery. Amplifying TCR beta CDR3 involved multiplex PCR carried out with 32 V and 13 J primers. A single record per CDR3 protein comes from TCRdb applying MiXCR to the multiplex PCR reads. The sample has some 3,900 distinct CDR3 sequences; 25% to 30% are singletons. The sample belongs to a study of immune heterogeneity within non-small cell lung tumors. Germline CDR1 reads SGHTA; CDR2 reads FQGNSA. The CDR3 sequence is 14 residues long. Between the trimmed V and J ends, which lost 0 bases and 2 bases, there was a span of 8 bases.

The chain is built from TRBV7-2 and TRBJ2-7, with D possibly matching TRBD2 (6 bases). The sample was lung tumor tissue. This TCR came from a man aged 60 to 75 with non-small cell lung cancer. This CDR3 is CASSLAPSAYEQYF. The CDR3 DNA is TGTGCCAGCAGCTTAGCTCCTAGCGCCTACGAGCAGTACTTC.